Following are 22 T cell receptor beta chains from one sample sequenced in a study of T cell repertoires in cytomegalovirus infection. TCRdb re-derived calls from the reads in MiXCR, one entry per CDR3 protein. Among about 920,000 distinct CDR3 sequences listed, approximately 30% were seen once. Antigens of these TCRs are unknown. The specimen comprised cultured CD8+ T cells from PBMCs, sampled from culture after CMV antigen stimulation. The source of these receptors is a human donor in good health (CMV status not recorded). Some clones in this sample may be carry-over from other donors' samples.

This clonotype was seen a handful of times. DNA for the CDR3: TGTGCCAGCAGTTACGCCGACAGGGGGCAAAGCACTGAAGCTTTCTTT. Protein sequence: CASSYADRGQSTEAFF. The chain joins TRBV6-5 to TRBJ1-1; 10 nucleotides align to TRBD1. CDR1 and CDR2 (germline): MNHEY, SVGAGI. Unmatched junction bases numbered 7, after V lost 2 bases and J lost 4 bases. There are 16 residues in the CDR3.

This clonotype was counted between two and nine times. The rearrangement uses TRBV6-1 and TRBJ2-1, with a tentative D call TRBD1 (5 bases). The germline V gene encodes CDR1 MNHNS and CDR2 SASEGT. The CDR3 has 13 residues. Trimming shortened V by 5 bases and J by 12 bases, and 17 bases separated the two germline ends. The CDR3 loop is CASSRTFGLGQFF. CDR3 nucleotides: TGTGCCAGCAGTCGGACATTTGGGTTGGGGCAGTTCTTC.

This clonotype was counted between two and nine times. V and J are TRBV27 and TRBJ1-5; TRBD1 aligns across 7 bases. The CDR3 spans 14 residues. Trimming cost V 5 bases and J 4 bases; bases outside gene matches: 5. CDR1 and CDR2 (germline): MNHEY, SMNVEV (reference sequence). The CDR3 DNA follows: TGTGCCAGCAGTCACGGACAGGTTAATCAGCCCCAGCATTTT. Its translation is CASSHGQVNQPQHF.

The sample holds many counts of this clonotype. The CDR3 here is CASSWGHSNTEAFF. The CDR3 bases are TGTGCCAGCAGCTGGGGACACTCAAACACTGAAGCTTTCTTT. This chain joins TRBV7-9 and TRBJ1-1, with TRBD1 as a possible D gene (6 bases). Germline V gives CDR1 SEHNR, CDR2 FQNEAQ (reference sequence). This CDR3 has 14 residues. The V end was cut by 4 bases, the J end by 2 bases, with 11 bases between.

This clonotype occurred a few times. The chain couples TRBV7-9 to TRBJ2-1; TRBD2 agrees at 10 bases. CDR1 and CDR2 from the germline V gene are SEHNR and FQNEAQ (reference sequence). The CDR3 consists of 16 residues. V shed 5 bases and J 4 bases; nucleotides not matched to a gene: 8. The CDR3 DNA reads TGTGCCAGCAGCCCCCCCAGCGGGGGGGCGTACAATGAGCAGTTCTTC. Amino acid sequence: CASSPPSGGAYNEQFF.

This clonotype was picked up a small number of times. The rearrangement links TRBV5-4 to TRBJ2-7; D not resolved. Germline loops: CDR1 SGHNT, CDR2 YYREEE (reference sequence). V lost 0 bases and J 3 bases, leaving 13 bases between the germline ends. This CDR3 is built from 15 residues. In DNA form, the CDR3 reads TGTGCCAGCAGCTTGGGGCAACGAATTAACTACGAGCAGTACGTC. This encodes CASSLGQRINYEQYV.

This chain connects TRBV6-6 to TRBJ2-4; D gene unclear. Germline V gives CDR1 MNHNY, CDR2 SVGAGI (reference sequence). V dropped 0 bases and J dropped 9 bases, with 3 bases sitting between them. The CDR3 has 11 residues. For the CDR3, the DNA is TGTGCCAGCAGTTACTCGGCCATTCAGTACTTC. Translated: CASSYSAIQYF.

The V and J genes are TRBV29-1 and TRBJ2-7; 7 bases fit TRBD1. V lost 5 bases to trimming and J lost 2 bases; unmatched junction nucleotides: 6. The CDR3 length is 13 residues. CDR1 and CDR2 (germline): SQVTM, ANQGSEA. The DNA of the CDR3 is TGCAGCGTTACCCGGGACAGACCCTACGAGCAGTACTTC. It translates to CSVTRDRPYEQYF.

This clonotype has a handful of counts. It is likely a read error, because the conserved phenylalanine at the end of the CDR3 is missing. Because the CDR3's place on the DNA is in doubt, the DNA is left out and the CDR3 is given as listed by TCRdb. The chain couples TRBV7-9 to TRBJ2-1; TRBD1 reflects the table's D call only, with no check against the DNA. In germline, CDR1 is SEHNR, CDR2 FQNEAQ (reference sequence). The CDR3 is made up of 11 amino acids, end residues included. The CDR3 loop is CASSLPTGSPL.

This sequence joins TRBV11-2 and TRBJ2-1; D remains unclear. This CDR3 is built from 15 residues. Trimming left V 5 bases short and J 1 base short, with 12 bases between. Germline V gene data show CDR1 as SGHAT and CDR2 as FQNNGV. The CDR3 loop is CASSPRPDSYNEQFF. The CDR3 nucleotides are TGTGCCAGCAGCCCCCGGCCGGATTCCTACAATGAGCAGTTCTTC.

J is TRBJ1-1 and V is TRBV6-1; D possibly corresponds to TRBD1 (5 bases). Germline V gives CDR1 MNHNS, CDR2 SASEGT. V was pared by 2 bases and J by 1 base, with 11 bases between. The CDR3 is 15 residues long. DNA of the CDR3: TGTGCCAGCAGTGAAAAGTGGACAACGAACACTGAAGCTTTCTTT. Encoded protein: CASSEKWTTNTEAFF.

For the CDR3, the DNA is TGTGCCAGCAGTCTACCCCCCGCGGGAAGAGCCTACGAGCAGTACGTC. It translates to CASSLPPAGRAYEQYV. The chain uses TRBV6-2 or TRBV6-3 and TRBJ2-7; D possibly corresponds to TRBD2 (6 bases). Per the germline V gene, CDR1 is MNHEY and CDR2 is SVGEGT. CDR3 length equals 16 residues. Trimming left V 5 bases short and J 2 bases short, with 19 bases between.

The chain employs TRBV27 and TRBJ2-1, with TRBD1 matching over 7 bases. This CDR3 comprises 15 residues. J was trimmed by 3 bases and V by 6 bases; bases with no gene match: 8. Germline V gives CDR1 MNHEY, CDR2 SMNVEV (reference sequence). The CDR3 is CASSLGQTLYNEQFF. DNA of the CDR3: TGTGCCAGCAGCCTGGGACAGACTCTCTACAATGAGCAGTTCTTC.

On this clonotype: Since a much larger clone is just one base distant, this may be a read error. The rearrangement uses TRBV7-2 and TRBJ1-1; the D is unclear. CDR1 is SGHTA and CDR2 is FQGNSA in the germline V gene. The CDR3 has 11 residues. Between the trimmed V and J ends, which lost 0 bases and 10 bases, there was a span of 6 bases. Here the CDR3 DNA reads TGTGCCAGCAGCTTAGCGATTGTAGCTTTCTTT. Protein sequence: CASSLAIVAFF.

The chain recombines TRBV7-2 with TRBJ2-1; possibly TRBD2 for D (6 bases). CDR1 SGHTA and CDR2 FQGNSA come from the germline V gene. This CDR3 contains 16 residues. The V end was cut by 6 bases, the J end by 8 bases, with 23 bases between. CDR3 region: CASRHIGLLGLDEQFF. DNA for the CDR3: TGTGCCAGCAGACATATCGGACTACTAGGATTGGATGAGCAGTTCTTC.

V usage is TRBV2 and J usage is TRBJ1-2; D remains ambiguous. Germline CDR1 is SNHLY and CDR2 is FYNNEI. V lost 4 bases and J lost 4, with 13 bases in between. The CDR3 has 14 residues. CDR3 amino acids: CASSVTEYSYGYTF. The CDR3 DNA follows: TGTGCCAGCAGTGTGACGGAATATAGCTATGGCTACACCTTC.

This clonotype was seen only a few times. CDR3 region: CASSYWQGATDTQYF. CDR3 sequence (DNA): TGTGCCAGCAGTTACTGGCAGGGGGCAACAGATACGCAGTATTTT. The V and J genes are TRBV6-5 and TRBJ2-3; TRBD1 aligns across 8 bases. The CDR3 runs 15 residues. Losses at the gene ends were 1 base for V and 3 bases for J; bases not matched to a gene: 3. The germline V gene encodes CDR1 MNHEY and CDR2 SVGAGI.

This clonotype has more than one count but fewer than ten. The rearrangement joins TRBV7-9 to TRBJ2-3; D not resolved. The CDR3 spans 14 residues. CDR1 is SEHNR, CDR2 FQNEAQ, per germline (reference sequence). Trimming stripped 5 bases from V and 7 bases from J, with 16 bases between. The CDR3 region is CASSPDLEWNTQYF. The DNA of the CDR3 is TGTGCCAGCAGCCCCGACCTGGAGTGGAATACGCAGTATTTT.

This clonotype came up many times. This chain uses TRBV28 with TRBJ2-7, with TRBD1 identical over 10 bases. The CDR3 covers 13 residues. The germline gives CDR1 MDHEN, CDR2 SYDVKM. J lost 3 bases, V lost 4 bases, and 0 bases had no gene match. The CDR3 DNA reads as TGTGCCAGCAGTTGGACAGGGGGCTACGAGCAGTACGTC. Amino acid sequence: CASSWTGGYEQYV.

V gene TRBV27 combines with J gene TRBJ2-1, with a tentative D call TRBD2 (5 bases). The CDR3 consists of 16 residues. Germline values: CDR1 MNHEY, CDR2 SMNVEV (reference sequence). The V and J ends lost 2 bases and 2 bases respectively, with 13 bases between them. CDR3 protein: CASSLTRSRAYNEQFF. The CDR3 bases are TGTGCCAGCAGTTTAACTAGGTCCCGCGCCTACAATGAGCAGTTCTTC.

This chain links TRBV4-1 with TRBJ1-5; D remains unclear. With 0 bases removed from V and 2 bases from J, the gap between germline ends came to 8 bases. CDR1 MGHRA and CDR2 YSYEKL come from the germline V gene. The CDR3 extends over 15 amino acids. The CDR3 DNA is TGCGCCAGCAGCCAAGATCCGGAAGGCAATCAGCCCCAGCATTTT. This codes for CASSQDPEGNQPQHF.

This clonotype was observed a few times. This sequence joins TRBV6-2 or TRBV6-3 and TRBJ2-1, with 12 bases that match TRBD2. The length of the CDR3 is 16 residues. CDR1 MNHEY and CDR2 SVGEGT come from the germline V gene. V dropped 6 bases and J dropped 2; count of bases not matched to a gene: 5. The CDR3 is CASRPSGGDPYNEQFF. CDR3 DNA sequence: TGTGCCAGCAGACCTAGCGGGGGGGACCCCTACAATGAGCAGTTCTTC.